This T cell receptor (beta chain) was sequenced for a study of T cells in Graves' hyperthyroidism and ophthalmopathy. Whole-study findings and limits: Ophthalmopathy, which appeared later, was predicted by the model a median roughly 6.6 months before onset.

TCR beta CDR3 sequences were amplified from RNA transcripts. TCR CDR3 regions were first amplified by RT-PCR with HTBI primers. One entry per CDR3 protein, called by TCRdb with MiXCR from the multiplex PCR reads. The table shows hundreds of thousands of distinct CDR3 sequences, with more than 15% occurring only once. For this clonotype: The antigen is undetermined.

Not enrolled were patients with uncontrolled infection, other autoimmune disease, pregnancy or lactation. Clinical symptoms, serum thyroxine and TRAb, thyroid ultrasound and orbital computed tomography were used for the diagnoses. Approximately 10 ml of fresh peripheral blood supplied the PBMCs. This CDR3 is 13 amino acids long. Germline V lookup: CDR1 SEHNR, CDR2 FQNEAQ (reference sequence). Trimming pared 4 bases from V and 8 bases from J, leaving 14 bases between. Sample: blood. This TCR came from a woman in her thirties or forties with Graves' ophthalmopathy. This chain connects TRBV7-9 to TRBJ1-1, with a weak D call TRBD1 (6 bases). As DNA, the CDR3 is TGTGCCAGCAGCTCGATCGACAGGTTGGAAGCTTTCTTT. Translating gives CASSSIDRLEAFF.